What follows are 20 T cell receptor beta chains derived from one specimen sequenced in a study of cytomegalovirus exposure and HLA in healthy donors. PCR amplification relied on 60 Vbeta primers (plus 13 Jbeta primers). Assay used: immunoSEQ multiplex PCR; TCRdb lists only in-frame clones, some missing. The sample contains about 89,000 clones, around 84% of which appear only once. Sequencing was carried out using PBMCs. All receptors derive from a middle-aged man in good health and CMV-seropositive.

This clone was seen only a few times. This specimen includes other DNA sequences encoding the same CDR3. CDR3 in DNA: TGTGCCACCAGCAGGGATACAGGGGACAATCAGCCCCAGCATTTT. Translation: CATSRDTGDNQPQHF. The V gene is TRBV15, the J gene TRBJ1-5, with 7 bases that match TRBD1. Losses at the gene ends were 3 bases for V and 3 bases for J; bases not matched to a gene: 5. The germline V gene encodes CDR1 LNHNV and CDR2 YYDKDF (reference sequence). The CDR3 spans 15 residues.

In the case of this clone: Other DNA sequences in the sample encode the same CDR3. CDR3 sequence reads: CASSLVGAGNTIYF. CDR3 nucleotides: TGTGCCAGCTCCCTCGTGGGAGCCGGAAACACCATATATTTT. The chain links TRBV7-9 to TRBJ1-3; unclear D gene. Trimming took off 8 bases at V and 4 bases at J, with 15 bases between the two ends. This CDR3 comprises 14 residues. Germline V gene sequence: CDR1 SEHNR, CDR2 FQNEAQ (reference sequence). Combining the CDR3 with reference TRBV7-9 and TRBJ1-3 gives the whole variable domain DTGVSQNPRHKITKRGQNVTFRCDPISEHNRLYWYRQTLGQGPEFLTYFQNEAQLEKSRLLSDRFSAERPKGSFSTLEIQRTEQGDSAMYLCASSLVGAGNTIYFGEGSWLTVV.

This clone was observed a handful of times. This chain connects TRBV7-3 to TRBJ2-1; D not certain. V lost 0 bases, J lost 6 bases, and 12 bases lay in between. The length of the CDR3 is 15 residues. CDR1 is SGHTA and CDR2 is FQGTGA in the germline V gene. The CDR3 DNA sequence: TGTGCCAGCAGCTTAACGTTCGGTAGAAGCAATGAGCAGTTCTTC. This encodes CASSLTFGRSNEQFF.

In nucleotides, the CDR3 is TGTGCCAGCAGCGTTAGGGGGACGAACACTGAAGCTTTCTTT. It specifies CASSVRGTNTEAFF. The chain employs TRBV9 and TRBJ1-1, with a tentative D call TRBD1 (6 bases). The CDR3 consists of 14 residues. The germline gives CDR1 SGDLS, CDR2 YYNGEE. The V gene lost 2 bases and the J gene lost 1 base, with 9 bases spanning the gap.

The CDR3 sequence: CASSQPGQLEAFF. The DNA of the CDR3 is TGTGCCAGCAGCCAGCCGGGACAGCTTGAAGCTTTCTTT. The gene calls are TRBV4-2 and TRBJ1-1; 7 nucleotides match TRBD1. This CDR3 is built from 13 residues. The V gene end was trimmed by 3 bases and the J gene end by 7 bases; junction bases not matched to a gene: 5. CDR1 and CDR2 from the germline V gene are LGHNA and YNFKEQ.

This clone has only a few counts. The V gene is TRBV7-2, the J gene TRBJ1-5; the D gene is possibly TRBD1 (6 bases). Per the germline V gene, CDR1 is SGHTA and CDR2 is FQGNSA. The CDR3 consists of 15 residues. V lost 5 bases and J lost 2, with 13 bases in between. CDR3: CASSMQAGGNQPQHF. The CDR3 DNA sequence: TGTGCCAGCAGCATGCAGGCAGGGGGCAATCAGCCCCAGCATTTT.

Only one count was recorded for this clone. V and J are TRBV28 and TRBJ1-2, with a weak D call TRBD1 (6 bases). The germline CDR1 and CDR2 sequences are MDHEN and SYDVKM. The length of the CDR3 is 14 residues. Trimming shortened V by 4 bases and J by 0 bases, and 9 bases separated the two germline ends. This CDR3 is CASSSDSSNYGYTF. The CDR3 DNA is TGTGCCAGCAGTTCGGACAGTTCTAACTATGGCTACACCTTC.

The rearrangement links TRBV19 to TRBJ1-4, with D perhaps TRBD1 (5 bases). This CDR3 has 16 amino acids. Trimming took 4 bases from V and 8 from J, leaving 20 bases between them. Germline V CDR1 and CDR2: LNHDA, SQIVND (reference sequence). The CDR3 DNA is TGTGCCAGTAGTACCGCCGTAGGAGGGGCGCGAGAAAAACTGTTTTTT. Amino acid sequence: CASSTAVGGAREKLFF.

The V call is TRBV28, the J call TRBJ1-2; 7 bases map to TRBD1. With V trimmed by 7 bases and J by 8 bases, 7 bases remained unmatched. The CDR3 is made up of 12 amino acids. The germline CDR1 and CDR2 sequences are MDHEN and SYDVKM. CDR3 protein: CASIRDSEGYTF. In DNA, the CDR3 is TGTGCCAGCATTCGGGACAGCGAGGGCTACACCTTC.

V is TRBV5-1 and J is TRBJ1-1, with 7 positions matching TRBD1. After removal of 0 bases from V and 6 bases from J, the junction contained 5 bases not matched to a gene. Germline CDR1 SGHRS, CDR2 YFSETQ. This CDR3 comprises 14 residues. The CDR3: CASSLGDRGAEAFF. The CDR3 nucleotides read TGCGCCAGCAGCTTGGGGGACAGAGGCGCTGAAGCTTTCTTT.

In this sample, this clone turned up once. The V and J genes are TRBV28 and TRBJ1-5; D is perhaps TRBD1 (6 bases). V was pared by 7 bases and J by 4 bases, with 14 bases between. The CDR3 is made up of 14 amino acids. Germline-derived CDR1 and CDR2 are MDHEN and SYDVKM. The CDR3 DNA reads TGTGCCAGCACCCGAGGGGGACCTAATCAGCCCCAGCATTTT. Its protein product is CASTRGGPNQPQHF. Filled out from reference TRBV28 and TRBJ1-5, the complete variable domain reads DVKVTQSSRYLVKRTGEKVFLECVQDMDHENMFWYRQDPGLGLRLIYFSYDVKMKEKGDIPEGYSVSREKKERFSLILESASTNQTSMYLCASTRGGPNQPQHFGDGTRLSIL.

This clone was observed a few times. A far more abundant clone sits one base away, making this likely a read error. This sample includes further DNA sequences coding for the same CDR3. The chain combines TRBV6-1 with TRBJ2-5; TRBD2 aligns across 10 bases. Germline lookup yields CDR1 MNHNS and CDR2 SASEGT. Losses at the gene ends were 3 bases for V and 0 bases for J; bases not matched to a gene: 7. The length of the CDR3 is 17 residues. The CDR3 here is CASSEPGTSAYQETQYF. CDR3 nucleotides: TGTGCCAGCAGTGAGCCTGGGACTAGCGCGTACCAAGAGACCCAGTACTTC.

This chain uses TRBV5-1 with TRBJ2-1, with D possibly matching TRBD2 (5 bases). CDR3 length: 14 amino acids. The germline V and J ends were trimmed by 1 base and 10 bases, with 15 bases remaining between them. The V gene's germline CDR1 is SGHRS and CDR2 YFSETQ. The chain's CDR3 is CASSLQGLSREQFF. The CDR3 nucleotides read TGCGCCAGCAGCTTGCAAGGACTGTCCAGGGAGCAGTTCTTC.

On this clone: This specimen includes other DNA sequences encoding the same CDR3. The rearrangement joins TRBV6-6 to TRBJ2-3; D gene unclear. The CDR3 is made up of 13 amino acids. Germline V gene data show CDR1 as MNHNY and CDR2 as SVGAGI (reference sequence). V was cut by 11 bases and J by 3 bases, with 15 bases left in between. The CDR3 DNA is TGTGCCGGCCTGGAGACTGGAACAGATACGCAGTATTTT. As protein: CAGLETGTDTQYF.

This chain joins TRBV28 and TRBJ1-1; 11 bases agree with TRBD1. The length of the CDR3 is 14 residues. After removal of 5 bases from V and 4 bases from J, the junction contained 3 bases not matched to a gene. Germline CDR1 is MDHEN and CDR2 is SYDVKM. CDR3 sequence (DNA): TGTGCCAGCAGTACGGACAGGGGGCTCACTGAAGCTTTCTTT. It encodes CASSTDRGLTEAFF.

The chain employs TRBV11-3 and TRBJ2-1; 8 nucleotides agree with TRBD2. Trimming cost V 0 bases and J 4 bases; bases outside gene matches: 14. Germline lookup yields CDR1 SGHNT and CDR2 YENEEA. The CDR3 is 19 amino acids. In nucleotides, the CDR3 is TGTGCCAGCAGCTTAGACCATAGCGGGACGAGTCCTCTGTACAATGAGCAGTTCTTC. Encoded protein: CASSLDHSGTSPLYNEQFF.

The chain joins TRBV19 to TRBJ2-7; 8 positions match TRBD1. Germline-derived CDR1 and CDR2 are LNHDA and SQIVND (reference sequence). V trimming: 1 base; J trimming: 10 bases; junction bases outside the gene matches: 3. This CDR3 spans 12 amino acids. CDR3 loop: CASSIGGQGQYF. In nucleotides, the CDR3 is TGTGCCAGTAGTATAGGCGGACAGGGCCAGTACTTC.

This clone was found a few times. The chain combines TRBV5-8 with TRBJ2-7; 7 positions agree with TRBD1. CDR3 size: 17 residues. V was clipped by 3 bases and J by 0 bases; unmatched bases: 12. CDR1 is SGHTS and CDR2 is YDEGEE in the germline V gene. The CDR3 nucleotides read TGTGCCAGCAGCTACCTACCCGGGACAGTGAGCTCCTACGAGCAGTACTTC. Translation: CASSYLPGTVSSYEQYF. Variable domain in full (rest from reference TRBV5-8 and TRBJ2-7): EAGVTQSPTHLIKTRGQQATLRCSPISGHTSVYWYQQALGLGLQFLLWYDEGEERNRGNFPPRFSGRQFPNYSSELNVNALELEDSALYLCASSYLPGTVSSYEQYFGPGTRLTVT.

This chain connects TRBV11-2 to TRBJ2-3; D gene ambiguous. The CDR3 is 15 amino acids. Deletions cut 0 bases from V and 2 bases from J, with 9 bases between. CDR1 and CDR2 (germline): SGHAT, FQNNGV. CDR3 DNA: TGTGCCAGCAGCTTAGATTTCGGAGTCACAGATACGCAGTATTTT. Protein product: CASSLDFGVTDTQYF.

This chain joins TRBV5-1 and TRBJ2-2; possible D gene TRBD1, 6 bases. Looked up from germline, CDR1 is SGHRS and CDR2 is YFSETQ. The CDR3 is 17 amino acids. Trimming took off 4 bases at V and 4 bases at J, with 20 bases between the two ends. This CDR3 is CASSQRSRDNPTGELFF. For the CDR3, the DNA is TGCGCCAGCAGCCAGAGGTCCCGGGACAACCCCACCGGGGAGCTGTTTTTT.